What follows is one TCR beta chain and its context. Its antigen is undetermined. The TCRbeta library was prepared with unique molecular identifiers. From the PCR reads, TCRdb called clonotypes with MiXCR, one entry per CDR3 protein. The data show about 440,000 distinct CDR3 sequences, 43% seen once. The sample comes from a study of T-cell reconstitution after alpha-beta-depleted transplantation in children. Study observations and caveats: T-cell counts and diversity at one year following transplant were attributed mainly to newly produced T cells.

This TCR came from a girl aged 2-10 years with aplastic anemia, due to receive a stem cell transplant. Sample: PBMCs, taken before TCRalphabeta/CD19-depleted stem cell transplant.

The CDR3 here is CASSFLKTGVIHNEQFF. CDR3 bases: TGTGCCAGCAGTTTTCTAAAGACAGGGGTTATCCACAATGAGCAGTTCTTC. The chain combines TRBV27 with TRBJ2-1; 8 bases map to TRBD1. Germline CDR1 reads MNHEY; CDR2 reads SMNVEV (reference sequence). The trim removed 3 bases at V and 5 bases at J, leaving 12 bases unmatched. The CDR3 spans 17 residues.